This T cell receptor beta chain emerged from a study of cytomegalovirus exposure and HLA in healthy donors (dated by TCRdb to the late 2010s). Notes on the research overall: In an earlier analysis of around 540 of the donors, around 300 Gb of sequence data and about 110 million unique TCR beta sequences from about 179 million T cells were reported. The study aimed to test whether signatures of past pathogen exposure could be identified by cataloging public T cell receptors. A handful of DR-DQ haplotypes were handled as single units for association and clustering because linkage in the cohort was strong. The genetic ancestry cluster associated with self-reported Caucasian donors included 81% of the approximately 400 genotyped donors. In the later analysis, no new phenotypic data were used to find candidate immune exposures; instead, reliance was placed on TCR beta sequences and their occurrence across donors. Typing coverage varied by locus: about 620-630 donors for A, B, C, DRB1 and DQB1; more than 500 for DQA1; about 600 for DPA1; some 470 for DPB1. In a later analysis, previously published TCR beta repertoires from hundreds of donors were re-analyzed and high-resolution HLA genotyping was added so that TCR occurrence patterns could be studied. On average, around 240,000 unique TCR beta nucleotide sequences were sequenced per donor among a few hundred genotyped donors of the cohort, with 15% to 20% of those sequences being non-productive. High-throughput TCR immunosequencing, statistical association of individual TCRs with disease status, and machine learning were combined to predict cytomegalovirus infection status. A separate validation cohort of roughly 130 different subjects was used in addition to the roughly 670-subject first cohort. In an earlier analysis of roughly 540 of the donors, high-throughput TCR beta sequencing was used to judge whether each TCR beta V gene segment behaved as functional or pseudogenic. Roughly 310 gigabases of sequencing data and 70 million to 100 million unique TCR sequences were included in an early release covering roughly 600 HLA-typed donors. Genome-wide SNP genotypes for about 65% of the 666 donors were used in a later genetic analysis, which treated that subset as a discovery cohort. The T cell repertoires of some 700 subjects were profiled by immunosequencing and related to cytomegalovirus serostatus. Alongside the repertoire data, information on donor age, sex, ethnicity and CMV serostatus was compiled. Class I and class II HLA loci were covered by the typing at four-digit resolution. All discovery cohort repertoires had been generated on a single sequencing platform. The paper's findings and limits, for the study overall: A later analysis reported that several top co-occurrence clusters appeared linked to parvovirus B19, influenza, CMV and Epstein-Barr virus. A few of the identified cytomegalovirus-associated TCR beta chains were confirmed in vitro to be specific for cytomegalovirus antigens. An association between a missense DCLRE1C variant and V-gene and J-gene trimming of TCR beta chains was found in a later genetic analysis and replicated in an independent cohort. In both the original and validation cohorts, the classifier was reported to diagnose cytomegalovirus status with high specificity and sensitivity. Most TCR sequences were observed very rarely across donors, whereas some public TCRs were present in many individuals. A cluster of highly shared sequence variants was judged likely to represent a technical artifact of the sequencing pipeline. Roughly uniform sequencing depth across donors was assumed in presence/absence analyses, although this assumption may not hold. When HLA alleles, especially DR and DQ, strongly co-occurred, TCR associations were difficult to assign to individual alleles. Some IMGT-functional V segments, including TRBV6-2 and TRBV6-3, could not be told apart with the 87-base-pair reads, so those segments were excluded. It was suggested by the authors that the approach could potentially be generalized to other disease states and immunological phenotypes. The study gave a list of about 160 TCR beta chains associated with cytomegalovirus. Correlated functional status among segregating V segments might reflect linkage disequilibrium, but an unknown experimental factor could not be ruled out. A further reported finding was that TCR beta sequences accurately predicted the HLA-A and HLA-B alleles for most subjects in the first cohort. In a later analysis, the rate of TCR association differed among HLA loci, with DRB1 alleles having the most associated TCRs and HLA-C alleles having the fewest. Because counts were too low, some 17 rarely observed V segments, including chromosome 9 orphons, were excluded from the earlier analysis of some 540 of the donors. In a later analysis, HLA-associated TCR beta chains showed more clonal expansion and lower generation probabilities than non-associated chains that were equally common. A later genetic analysis reported fewer N-insertions in productive TCRs among donors in an Asian-associated ancestry cluster than the roughly 640-donor mean. For the cohort, immune exposure information was limited to CMV serostatus. Because some donors lacked HLA typing at each locus, the association tests relied only on the typed subset. According to a later analysis, most CMV-associated TCR beta chains appeared to be HLA-restricted, and the HLA associations seemed to be driven largely by CMV exposure. In an earlier analysis of 450 to 750 of the donors, most TCR beta V segments appeared in productive rearrangements about 87% or about 30% of the time, broadly matching IMGT annotations. A later analysis associated 15,000 to 20,000 TCR beta sequences with specific HLA alleles at a false discovery rate of 0.05. The cohort was sequenced for TCR beta chains only, and without alpha or paired-chain data the features that could be detected were limited.

The cohort was made up of roughly 670 healthy bone marrow donors. At the time of sampling, every cohort member was nominally healthy, though immune exposures that went unrecorded were likely present. The donor was CMV seronegative and belonged to the group of 352 seronegative cohort members. Each donor provided a peripheral blood sample, and peripheral blood mononuclear cells were used for TCR beta sequencing. Genomic DNA was extracted from the blood cell samples with the Qiagen DNeasy Blood Extraction Kit. Taken from cysteine to phenylalanine, the CDR3 has 14 residues. The sequence is cut down to CDR3 DNA, 42 bases in frame from base 1. V lost 6 bases and J lost 9 bases, and the count of bases not matched to a germline gene is 10. For CDR1 and CDR2, the germline V gene lists MRHNA and SNTAGT. Library preparation employed the immunoSEQ multiplex PCR assay. The multiplex PCR relied on a mix of 60 forward primers for TCR Vbeta segments and 13 reverse primers for TCR Jbeta segments. The CDR3 region of rearranged TCR beta genes was amplified from genomic DNA by a multiplex PCR assay. Amplified TCR beta libraries were sequenced as 87-base-pair reads on the Illumina HiSeq System. From the authors' description of their analysis: In a later analysis, tens of millions of unique TCR beta chains were counted across the roughly 610 repertoires, and around 11 million of these chains were shared by at least two donors. A nearest-neighbor algorithm error-corrected the raw reads and collapsed the reads into unique sequences, merging closely related sequences to remove PCR and sequencing errors. Alignment of CDR3 sequences to IMGT reference sequences was used to assign V, D and J gene segments. For a sequence to be retained, a match of at least six nucleotides to both a V gene segment and a J gene segment was required. Rearrangements were classified as productive when the CDR3 lacked stop codons and remained in frame with V and J, and all other rearrangements were classified as non-productive. CDR3 was defined according to IMGT convention as the region running from the second conserved V-encoded cysteine to the conserved J-encoded phenylalanine. In an earlier analysis of more than 550 of the donors, sequences lacking an unambiguous match to a single V gene segment were excluded. In an earlier analysis of a few hundred of the donors, V segments were called functional above 56.7% productive rearrangements and were called segregating when the between-donor standard deviation exceeded 5%. A statistical classification framework was built to diagnose cytomegalovirus status from the catalog of TCR beta chain sequences. A later analysis assigned V and J genes by comparing TCR nucleotide sequences with IMGT/GENE-DB human TR gene sequences. In a later analysis, CDR3 sequences and most-parsimonious VDJ recombination scenarios were assigned using the TCRdist pipeline. In a later analysis, every TCR beta chain was defined by the combination of its CDR3 amino acid sequence and its V-gene family, and reads without a unique V-gene family were dropped. To address suspected cross-contamination and a sequencing artifact, a later analysis removed some 620 highly shared, low-generation-probability nucleotide sequences. For each public chain, a later analysis derived a clonal expansion index from normalized ranks of inferred template counts within each repertoire. Generation probabilities in a later analysis came from a VDJ recombination model fitted to out-of-frame rearrangements, and those results were checked against IGoR. A later analysis scored TCR-TCR, TCR-HLA and TCR-CMV co-occurrence with hypergeometric tests, applying a repertoire-size bias correction to TCR pairs. A later analysis estimated false discovery rates by permuting HLA or CMV assignments 20 times. In a later analysis, co-occurring TCRs were grouped using DBSCAN, with TCRdist sequence similarity added in when clustering inside HLA-allele-positive subsets. Repertoires with fewer than 30,000 or more than 120,000 public chains were left out of co-occurrence clustering, as were several repertoires with anomalous nucleotide sharing. The immuneACCESS repertoire file appears here via TCRdb, limited to in-frame rearrangements. These files lack a portion of the clones; in checked studies, under half of the deficit traces to unresolved V genes, and the cause of the others is not known. That table furnishes V, J and clone size, whereas the DNA furnished D and trimming. For this sample there are about 240,000 clones; about 88% appear just once. About 0.25% of the sample lies in the top ten.

Regarding this clone: It has no known antigen specificity. Base qualities are not recorded, but no much larger clone differs from it by a single base.

The TCR was taken from a girl under 10 years old in good health and CMV-seronegative. Recombination connected TRBV6-4 to TRBJ2-1, and 8 bases in between align with TRBD1. What was sequenced was PBMCs. In nucleotide form, the sequence is TGTGCCAGCAGAAACTCAGGACAGGGTGGTGAGCAGTTCTTC. This codes for CASRNSGQGGEQFF.